The clone carrying this TCR beta chain has a handful of counts. Its antigen is as yet unknown. Sequence at one end of the junction differs from germline and may be a read error. TCR beta CDR3 regions were amplified from RNA transcripts. A set of HTBI primers served as the primers for a first-round RT-PCR of the TCR CDR3. TCRdb processed the multiplex PCR reads anew with MiXCR; each CDR3 protein has one entry. This table has hundreds of thousands of distinct CDR3 sequences, 18% appearing once. This entry belongs to a study of T cells in Graves' hyperthyroidism and ophthalmopathy. Overall study findings and caveats: Separation of ophthalmopathy from stable hyperthyroidism was achieved by a 13 V-J model.

Hyperthyroidism, newly diagnosed and lasting under 2 months, affected patients aged 18 to 65. Diagnosis relied on clinical symptoms, serum thyroxine and TRAb, thyroid ultrasound and orbital computed tomography. The CDR3 is 15 amino acids. From germline, CDR1 is SSHAT and CDR2 FNYEAQ (reference sequence). Sequencing was performed on blood. The receptor's source is a woman between 45 and 60 years old with Graves' hyperthyroidism that later progressed to Graves' ophthalmopathy. V usage is TRBV7-7 and J usage is TRBJ2-2, with a weak D call TRBD2 (5 bases). The CDR3, as DNA: TGTGCTAGCAGCTTAGAGGGCAGAGGCACCGGGGAGCTGTTTTTT. Residues: CASSLEGRGTGELFF.